Presented here are 11 T cell receptor beta chains from one specimen sequenced in a study of a mutant IDH1 vaccine in newly diagnosed glioma. Time point here: week 5, during vaccination. Each vaccine dose was 300 ug of mutant IDH1 20-mer peptide, with topical imiquimod. No antigen has been identified for these receptors. Data came from immunoSEQ multiplex PCR; TCRdb stores just in-frame clones and leaves some out. The sample contains around 36,000 clones, 90% to 95% of which appear only once. The specimen comprised PBMCs, sampled from a glioma patient whose treatment included an IDH1 peptide vaccine. These receptors were obtained from a man in his fifties with glioma.

The CDR3 region is CASRLRTEGNNEQFF. The CDR3 DNA follows: TGTGCCAGCAGACTGCGGACCGAGGGAAACAATGAGCAGTTCTTC. The chain uses TRBV7-9 and TRBJ2-1; possible D gene TRBD2, 5 bases. The CDR3 sequence is 15 residues long. V was cut by 6 bases and J by 5 bases, with 17 bases left in between. Germline values: CDR1 SEHNR, CDR2 FQNEAQ (reference sequence).

The chain has TRBV30 and TRBJ2-7, with D tentatively TRBD2 (5 bases). This CDR3 is built from 12 residues. Germline V gives CDR1 GTSNPN, CDR2 SVGIG (reference sequence). Trimming left V 3 bases short and J 7 bases short, with 13 bases between. This CDR3 is CAWSLVTGEQYF. CDR3 DNA: TGTGCCTGGAGCCTCGTGACGGGGGAGCAGTACTTC.

The gene calls are TRBV4-1 and TRBJ2-7; the D is unclear. From germline, CDR1 is MGHRA and CDR2 YSYEKL. The CDR3 extends over 15 amino acids. Trimming took 2 bases from V and 0 from J, leaving 11 bases between them. The CDR3 bases are TGCGCCAGCAGCCAAAGGGAAGGATACTCCTACGAGCAGTACTTC. As protein: CASSQREGYSYEQYF.

This clone came up once. The chain combines TRBV11-3 with TRBJ2-2, with unresolved D. V was trimmed by 8 bases and J by 5 bases, leaving 9 bases between them. Germline CDR1 and CDR2: SGHNT and YENEEA. The CDR3 consists of 12 residues. The CDR3 DNA is TGTGCCAGCTCTTCCGTTACCGGGGAGCTGTTTTTT. Protein: CASSSVTGELFF. The full variable domain, in which reference TRBV11-3 and TRBJ2-2 provide the parts outside the CDR3, is EAGVVQSPRYKIIEKKQPVAFWCNPISGHNTLYWYLQNLGQGPELLIRYENEEAVDDSQLPKDRFSAERLKGVDSTLKIQPAELGDSAVYLCASSSVTGELFFGEGSRLTVL.

The chain combines TRBV4-2 with TRBJ2-1; 9 nucleotides line up with TRBD2. Germline V gives CDR1 LGHNA, CDR2 YNFKEQ. The junction had 7 bases not matched to a gene; V was cut back by 0 bases and J by 4 bases. The CDR3 runs 17 residues. CDR3 sequence reads: CASSQDPGGGAYNEQFF. CDR3 bases: TGTGCCAGCAGCCAAGATCCTGGCGGGGGGGCATACAATGAGCAGTTCTTC.

The genes are TRBV18 and TRBJ2-4; 11 nucleotides agree with TRBD1. The V gene's germline CDR1 is KGHSH and CDR2 LQKENI. The J segment lost 7 bases and the V segment lost 3 bases, leaving 2 bases of the junction unmatched. The CDR3 runs 14 residues. The CDR3 nucleotides are TGTGCCAGCTCACCCGGGACAGGGGGGAACATTCAGTACTTC. This sequence encodes CASSPGTGGNIQYF.

This chain uses TRBV13 with TRBJ2-7; 8 bases are a match to TRBD1. The germline gives CDR1 PRHDT, CDR2 FYEKMQ (reference sequence). The CDR3 is 15 residues long. The trim removed 5 bases at V and 5 bases at J, leaving 11 bases unmatched. The CDR3 DNA follows: TGTGCCAGCAGCCCAATCTGGGCAGGGGGCGACGAGCAGTACTTC. Its protein is CASSPIWAGGDEQYF.

This clone was seen a few times. The chain carries TRBV19 and TRBJ1-2, with unresolved D. This CDR3 is 13 amino acids long. Germline CDR1 reads LNHDA; CDR2 reads SQIVND (reference sequence). Between the trimmed V and J ends, which lost 6 bases and 1 base, there was a span of 9 bases. CDR3 nucleotides: TGTGCCAGTAGGATCCGCAATAACTATGGCTACACCTTC. Translating it yields CASRIRNNYGYTF.

The chain links TRBV7-2 to TRBJ2-7; D tentatively fits TRBD1 or TRBD2 (5 bases each). The CDR3 runs 16 residues. V lost 2 bases to trimming and J lost 7 bases, with 21 bases between them. CDR1 is SGHTA, CDR2 FQGNSA, per germline. CDR3 region: CASSLRIGTRTGEQYF. The CDR3 DNA sequence: TGTGCCAGCAGCTTAAGAATCGGGACCCGGACGGGGGAGCAGTACTTC.

This rearrangement joins TRBV7-9 to TRBJ2-5, with TRBD2 identical over 11 bases. This CDR3 is 14 amino acids long. In germline, CDR1 is SEHNR, CDR2 FQNEAQ (reference sequence). J gave up 4 bases and V 3 bases, and 1 base lay outside the gene matches. CDR3 loop: CASSFLAGGETQYF. The CDR3, as DNA: TGTGCCAGCAGCTTCCTAGCGGGGGGAGAGACCCAGTACTTC.

This chain links TRBV7-3 with TRBJ1-2; 9 bases are a match to TRBD1. J lost 7 bases, V lost 2 bases, and 2 bases had no gene match. The CDR3 consists of 13 residues. CDR1 and CDR2 (germline): SGHTA, FQGTGA. The CDR3 DNA follows: TGTGCCAGCAGCTTAGAGGGACAGGGTGGCTACACCTTC. This encodes CASSLEGQGGYTF.